These T cell receptor beta chains were read from a single sample in a study of T cells in Graves' hyperthyroidism and ophthalmopathy. Using its own MiXCR run on the multiplex PCR reads, TCRdb lists one record per CDR3 protein. The sample consists of about 600,000 distinct CDR3 sequences, more than 13% of them appearing once. Sequenced: blood. Receptors originate from a woman under 30 with Graves' ophthalmopathy. CDR3s leave out the opening cysteine and the closing phenylalanine or tryptophan. The order of the fields is J gene, V gene, CDR3 protein.

J: TRBJ2-7
V: TRBV20-1
CDR3: SARDTEGGGSLGYEQY

J: TRBJ2-1
V: TRBV28
CDR3: ASSTKRGGTTRNNEQF

J: TRBJ2-7
V: TRBV5-5
CDR3: ASSLVGSPWEQY

J: TRBJ2-1
V: TRBV20-1
CDR3: SATSGGSLSYNEQF

J: TRBJ2-7
V: TRBV2
CDR3: ASSAPESSYEQY

J: TRBJ2-7
V: TRBV10-3
CDR3: AISDGGSPYEQY

J: TRBJ1-2
V: TRBV5-1
CDR3: ASSYGGNYGYT

J: TRBJ2-7
V: TRBV29-1
CDR3: SAMGRGRLEQY

J: TRBJ1-2
V: TRBV2
CDR3: ASALELPTNYGYT

J: TRBJ2-1
V: TRBV12-3/TRBV12-4
CDR3: ASSPPISGYPYEQF

J: TRBJ2-6
V: TRBV28
CDR3: ASEQGDSSGANVLT

J: TRBJ1-3
V: TRBV20-1
CDR3: SALSQVEGNTIY

J: TRBJ1-1
V: TRBV12-3/TRBV12-4
CDR3: ASSLTVFPSGTEAF

J: TRBJ2-7
V: TRBV12-3/TRBV12-4
CDR3: ASRPTSGSSYEQY

J: TRBJ2-5
V: TRBV20-1
CDR3: SATGAQETQY

J: TRBJ1-3
V: TRBV10-3
CDR3: AISEGHPSGNTIY

J: TRBJ1-6
V: TRBV6-2/TRBV6-3
CDR3: ASSRGTGNSPLH

J: TRBJ1-5
V: TRBV10-3
CDR3: AISEGQGNQPQH

J: TRBJ1-2
V: TRBV20-1
CDR3: SAGLYWLYGYT

J: TRBJ1-2
V: TRBV5-1
CDR3: ASGDLGRYGYT

J: TRBJ2-1
V: TRBV19
CDR3: ASSIRQYYNEQF

J: TRBJ2-1
V: TRBV7-9
CDR3: ASSPGVNERF

J: TRBJ1-4
V: TRBV7-9
CDR3: ASSLLGQGGEKLF

J: TRBJ2-7
V: TRBV7-8
CDR3: ASSLGLAISYEQY